The T cell receptor (beta chain) under discussion was sequenced for a study of blood T cells in healthy people across ages. CDR3 length: 14 residues. Trimming shortened V by 0 bases and J by 2 bases, and 8 bases separated the two germline ends. Germline V gene sequence: CDR1 SGHDN, CDR2 FVKESK. This clonotype was picked up many times. It was with a sample-barcoded 5' primer and a J-beta primer mix that a second PCR of roughly 7 to 12 cycles was run. TCRdb ran MiXCR on the 5' RACE reads and lists one entry per CDR3 protein. The sample comprises 540,000 or so distinct CDR3 sequences, nearly 25% of which are singletons, and just over 8.5% rests with the top ten. This sample was also put to use in a study of T cells of mothers and their children.

The chain has TRBV14 and TRBJ2-7, with D uncertain. The TCR originated in a boy younger than 18 in good health. Material for sequencing was blood. The CDR3 nucleotides read TGTGCCAGCAGCCAAGATAGAAAGACCTACGAGCAGTACTTC. Its protein is CASSQDRKTYEQYF.